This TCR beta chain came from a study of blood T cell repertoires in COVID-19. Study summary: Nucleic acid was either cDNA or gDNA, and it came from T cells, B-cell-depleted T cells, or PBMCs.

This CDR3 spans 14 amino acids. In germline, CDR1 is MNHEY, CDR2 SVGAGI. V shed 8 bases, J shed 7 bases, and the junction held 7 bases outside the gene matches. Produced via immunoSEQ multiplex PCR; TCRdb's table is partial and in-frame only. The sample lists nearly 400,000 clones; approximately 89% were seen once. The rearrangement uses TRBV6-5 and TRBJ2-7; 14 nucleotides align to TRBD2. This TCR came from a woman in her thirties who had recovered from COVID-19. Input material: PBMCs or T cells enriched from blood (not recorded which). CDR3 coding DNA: TGTGCCAGCGGGACTAGCGGGAGAGTGGGGGAGCAGTACTTC. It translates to CASGTSGRVGEQYF.